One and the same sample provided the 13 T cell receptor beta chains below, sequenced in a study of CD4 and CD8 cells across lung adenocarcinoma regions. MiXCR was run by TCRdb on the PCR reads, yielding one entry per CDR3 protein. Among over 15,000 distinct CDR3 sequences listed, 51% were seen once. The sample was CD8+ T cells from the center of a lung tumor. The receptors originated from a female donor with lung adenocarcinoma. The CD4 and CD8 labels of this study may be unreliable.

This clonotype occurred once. CDR3 coding DNA: TGTGCCAGGGGCCAAAGGGGCCATAGCACAGATACCCAGTACTTC. This sequence encodes CARGQRGHSTDTQYF. The rearrangement uses TRBV27 and TRBJ2-5; D might be TRBD1 (5 bases). This CDR3 region has 15 residues. The germline V gene encodes CDR1 MNHEY and CDR2 SMNVEV (reference sequence). With 9 bases removed from V and 8 bases from J, the gap between germline ends came to 25 bases.

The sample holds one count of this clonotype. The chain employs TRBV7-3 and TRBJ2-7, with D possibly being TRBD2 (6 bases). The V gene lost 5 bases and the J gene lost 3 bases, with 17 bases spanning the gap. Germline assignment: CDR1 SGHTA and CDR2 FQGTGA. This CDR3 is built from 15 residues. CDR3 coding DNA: TGTGCCAGCAGCCCCCGGAGTTCGGGGGTCTACGAGCAGTACTTC. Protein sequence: CASSPRSSGVYEQYF.

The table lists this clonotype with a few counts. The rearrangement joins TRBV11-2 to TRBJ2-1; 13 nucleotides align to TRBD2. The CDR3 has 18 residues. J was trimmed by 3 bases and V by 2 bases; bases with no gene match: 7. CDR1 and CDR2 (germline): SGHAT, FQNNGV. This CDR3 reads CASSLRALAGGSYNEQFF. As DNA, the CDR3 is TGTGCCAGCAGCTTAAGGGCACTAGCGGGGGGGAGCTACAATGAGCAGTTCTTC. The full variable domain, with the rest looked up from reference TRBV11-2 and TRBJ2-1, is EAGVAQSPRYKIIEKRQSVAFWCNPISGHATLYWYQQILGQGPKLLIQFQNNGVVDDSQLPKDRFSAERLKGVDSTLKIQPAKLEDSAVYLCASSLRALAGGSYNEQFFGPGTRLTVL.

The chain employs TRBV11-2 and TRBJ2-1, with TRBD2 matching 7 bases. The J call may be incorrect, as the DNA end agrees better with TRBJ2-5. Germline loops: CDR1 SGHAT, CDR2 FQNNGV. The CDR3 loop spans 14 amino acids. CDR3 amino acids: CASSYSGPPETQYF. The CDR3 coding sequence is TGTGCCAGCAGCTATAGCGGGCCCCCGGAGACCCAGTACTTC.

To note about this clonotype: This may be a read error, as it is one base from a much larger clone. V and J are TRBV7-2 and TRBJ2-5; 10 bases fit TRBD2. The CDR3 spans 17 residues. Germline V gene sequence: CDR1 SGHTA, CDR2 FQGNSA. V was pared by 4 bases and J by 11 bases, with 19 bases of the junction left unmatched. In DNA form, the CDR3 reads TGTGCCAGCAGCTCTAGCCCACTAGCGGGGCCTTACAATGAGCAGTACTTC. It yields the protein CASSSSPLAGPYNEQYF. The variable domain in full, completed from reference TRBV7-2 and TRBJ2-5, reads GAGVSQSPSNKVTEKGKDVELRCDPISGHTALYWYRQSLGQGLEFLIYFQGNSAPDKSGLPSDRFSAERTGGSVSTLTIQRTQQEDSAVYLCASSSSPLAGPYNEQYFGPGTRLLVL.

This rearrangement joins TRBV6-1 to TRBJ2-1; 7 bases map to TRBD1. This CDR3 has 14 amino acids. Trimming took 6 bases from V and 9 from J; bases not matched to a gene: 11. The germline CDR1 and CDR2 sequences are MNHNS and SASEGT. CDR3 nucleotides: TGTGCCAGCAGGAAGACAGGGTCCGTCACTGAGCAGTTCTTC. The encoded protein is CASRKTGSVTEQFF.

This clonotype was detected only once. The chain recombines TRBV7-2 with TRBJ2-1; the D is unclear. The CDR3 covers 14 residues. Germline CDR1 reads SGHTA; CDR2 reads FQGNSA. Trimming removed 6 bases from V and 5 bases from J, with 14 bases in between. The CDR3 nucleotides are TGTGCCAGCAGTAGAGATAGGGTGGACAATGAGCAGTTCTTC. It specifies CASSRDRVDNEQFF.

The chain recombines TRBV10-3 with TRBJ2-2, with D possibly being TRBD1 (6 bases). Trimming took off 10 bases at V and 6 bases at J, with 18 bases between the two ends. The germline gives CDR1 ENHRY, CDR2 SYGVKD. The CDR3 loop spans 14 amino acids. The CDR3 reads CATLRTGSAGELFF. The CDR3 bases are TGTGCCACACTACGAACAGGGTCGGCCGGGGAGCTGTTTTTT.

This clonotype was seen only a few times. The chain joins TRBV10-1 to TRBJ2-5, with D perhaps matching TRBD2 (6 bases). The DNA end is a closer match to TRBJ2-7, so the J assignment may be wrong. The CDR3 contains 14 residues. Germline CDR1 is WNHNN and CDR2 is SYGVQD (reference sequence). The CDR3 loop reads CASSEGDSIYEQYF. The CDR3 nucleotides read TGCGCCAGCAGTGAGGGGGACTCGATTTACGAGCAGTACTTC.

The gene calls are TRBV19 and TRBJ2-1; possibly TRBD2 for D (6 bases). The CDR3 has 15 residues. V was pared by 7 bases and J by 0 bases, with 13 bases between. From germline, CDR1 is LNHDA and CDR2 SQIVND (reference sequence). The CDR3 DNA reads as TGTGCCAGTAACCGGGACTCCAGCTCCTACAATGAGCAGTTCTTC. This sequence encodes CASNRDSSSYNEQFF.

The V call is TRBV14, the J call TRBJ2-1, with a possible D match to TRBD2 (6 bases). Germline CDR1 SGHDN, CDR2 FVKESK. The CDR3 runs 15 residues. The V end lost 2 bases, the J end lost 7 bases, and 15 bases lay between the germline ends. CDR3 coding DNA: TGTGCCAGCAGCCAATTCCGGACTACGGGGAATGAGCAGTTCTTC. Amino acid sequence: CASSQFRTTGNEQFF.

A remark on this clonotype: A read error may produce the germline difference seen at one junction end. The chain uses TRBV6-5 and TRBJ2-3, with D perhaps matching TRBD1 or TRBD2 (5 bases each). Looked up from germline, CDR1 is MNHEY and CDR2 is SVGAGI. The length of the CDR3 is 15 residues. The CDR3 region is CGSSSGPCGTNTQYF. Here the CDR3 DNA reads TGTGGCAGCAGTTCGGGGCCTTGCGGCACAAATACTCAGTACTTT.

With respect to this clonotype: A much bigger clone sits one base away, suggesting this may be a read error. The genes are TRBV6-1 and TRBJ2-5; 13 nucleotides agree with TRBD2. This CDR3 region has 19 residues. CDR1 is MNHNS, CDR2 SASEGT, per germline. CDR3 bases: TGTGCCAGCAGGCCGAGCGGACTAGCGGGAGTCCTTTCTAGGGATGAGCAGCTCTTC. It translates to CASRPSGLAGVLSRDEQLF.